These 10 T cell receptor beta chains were all obtained from the same sample, sequenced in a study of radiotherapy plus CTLA-4 blockade in lung cancer. Profiling relied on immunoSEQ multiplex PCR, and the TCRdb table lists in-frame clones only, not all of them. The table includes 45,000 to 55,000 clones, roughly three quarters detected once. The material was peripheral blood, obtained from a patient treated with radiotherapy plus ipilimumab. The receptors were gathered from a human donor with non-small cell lung cancer who had a partial response to radiotherapy plus ipilimumab.

By its share, this clone is medium-sized (0.01 to 0.1%). V gene TRBV6-4 combines with J gene TRBJ2-3, with 8 bases identical to TRBD2. Germline V gene sequence: CDR1 MRHNA, CDR2 SNTAGT. The CDR3 covers 15 residues. The J segment lost 2 bases and the V segment lost 4 bases, leaving 5 bases of the junction unmatched. CDR3 coding DNA: TGTGCCAGCAGTGGTAGCGGGGCCGCCACAGATACGCAGTATTTT. Protein: CASSGSGAATDTQYF.

This clone appeared a few times. J is TRBJ2-7 and V is TRBV6-5, with 8 bases matching TRBD1. Trimming removed 5 bases from V and 5 bases from J; junction bases left unmatched: 5. Germline lookup yields CDR1 MNHEY and CDR2 SVGAGI. The CDR3 extends over 13 amino acids. The CDR3 spells CASSGRTGNEQYF. In nucleotides, the CDR3 is TGTGCCAGCAGTGGTAGGACAGGGAACGAGCAGTACTTC.

This clone was observed once. V gene TRBV7-6 combines with J gene TRBJ1-1; 7 bases are shared with TRBD1. This CDR3 has 12 amino acids. Germline V gene lookup returns CDR1 SGHVS and CDR2 FNYEAQ. J lost 11 bases, V lost 5 bases, and 8 bases had no gene match. This chain's CDR3 is CASSLRQGGAFF. Written as DNA, the CDR3 is TGTGCCAGCAGCCTAAGACAGGGCGGGGCTTTCTTT.

The J gene is TRBJ2-3, the V gene TRBV7-3, with D tentatively TRBD2 (6 bases). The germline V and J ends were trimmed by 2 bases and 0 bases, with 12 bases remaining between them. Germline values: CDR1 SGHTA, CDR2 FQGTGA. The CDR3 contains 16 residues. As DNA, the CDR3 is TGTGCCAGCAGCTTAGACGCTAGCGTTAGCACAGATACGCAGTATTTT. It encodes CASSLDASVSTDTQYF.

J is TRBJ2-7 and V is TRBV5-4; TRBD2 is a possible D gene (6 bases). There are 14 residues in the CDR3. Between the trimmed V and J ends, which lost 0 bases and 3 bases, there was a span of 10 bases. In germline, CDR1 is SGHNT, CDR2 YYREEE (reference sequence). The CDR3 coding sequence is TGTGCCAGCAGCTTGGGACTAGACAACTACGAGCAGTACTTC. Residues: CASSLGLDNYEQYF.

The chain joins TRBV19 to TRBJ2-3, with TRBD1 matching 7 bases. The CDR3 totals 15 residues. CDR1 and CDR2 (germline): LNHDA, SQIVND (reference sequence). V lost 5 bases to trimming and J lost 0 bases; unmatched junction nucleotides: 5. The CDR3 sequence is CASSPDRASTDTQYF. CDR3 nucleotides: TGTGCCAGTAGTCCAGACAGGGCGAGCACAGATACGCAGTATTTT.

The chain joins TRBV25-1 to TRBJ2-3, with 8 nucleotides matching TRBD2. This CDR3 is 15 amino acids long. V dropped 8 bases and J dropped 0; count of bases not matched to a gene: 7. Germline CDR1 is MGHDK and CDR2 is SYGVNS. The CDR3 region is CASHKAGVSTDTQYF. The CDR3 nucleotides are TGTGCCAGCCACAAAGCGGGGGTGAGCACAGATACGCAGTATTTT.

With regard to this clone: One junction end does not reproduce the germline sequence, and a read error may be involved. This same CDR3 is encoded by further DNA sequences in the sample. The chain couples TRBV19 to TRBJ1-1; perhaps TRBD1 as D (5 bases). The germline gives CDR1 LNHDA, CDR2 SQIVND (reference sequence). This CDR3 spans 13 amino acids. The CDR3 here is CASGKQVSTEAFF. The CDR3 DNA is TGTGCCAGTGGGAAACAGGTGAGCACTGAAGCCTTCTTT.

V is TRBV28 and J is TRBJ1-1; possible D gene TRBD1, 5 bases. Germline V lookup: CDR1 MDHEN, CDR2 SYDVKM. CDR3 length: 14 amino acids. Deletions cut 7 bases from V and 6 bases from J, with 18 bases between. As DNA, the CDR3 is TGTGCCAGCACCCCTTCCCGGGGGGTGGCTGAAGCTTTCTTT. Its protein is CASTPSRGVAEAFF.

This clone showed up just once. The rearrangement uses TRBV7-2 and TRBJ2-7, with 7 bases that match TRBD2. Losses at the gene ends were 5 bases for V and 6 bases for J; bases not matched to a gene: 7. The CDR3 has 13 amino acids. Germline values: CDR1 SGHTA, CDR2 FQGNSA. CDR3 sequence reads: CASSHLAVPEQYF. The CDR3 nucleotides read TGTGCCAGCAGCCACCTAGCGGTCCCCGAGCAGTACTTC. The variable domain in full, with the rest retrieved from reference TRBV7-2 and TRBJ2-7, is GAGVSQSPSNKVTEKGKDVELRCDPISGHTALYWYRQSLGQGLEFLIYFQGNSAPDKSGLPSDRFSAERTGGSVSTLTIQRTQQEDSAVYLCASSHLAVPEQYFGPGTRLTVT.